Listed here are 7 T cell receptor beta chains from one sample, sequenced in a study of T cell changes during pregnancy in multiple sclerosis. The method was immunoSEQ multiplex PCR; TCRdb's version includes in-frame clones alone and lacks a portion of them. The sample lists tens of thousands of clones; 90% were seen once. Source: CD4+ T cells from peripheral blood mononuclear cells, taken in the third trimester of pregnancy. The receptors stem from a female donor in good health, enrolled as a control in a pregnancy study.

This clone showed up just a few times. The J gene is TRBJ2-7, the V gene TRBV27, with a tentative D call TRBD2 (6 bases). Germline assignment: CDR1 MNHEY and CDR2 SMNVEV (reference sequence). This CDR3 has 14 amino acids. Trimming removed 2 bases from V and 1 base from J, with 9 bases in between. In DNA, the CDR3 is TGTGCCAGCAGTTTAAGAGCGGGTTCCTACGAGCAGTACTTC. Encoded protein: CASSLRAGSYEQYF.

The chain employs TRBV30 and TRBJ2-2; 8 nucleotides match TRBD1. Germline V gene lookup returns CDR1 GTSNPN and CDR2 SVGIG (reference sequence). With 7 bases clipped from V and 6 bases from J, the junction kept 4 bases outside the gene matches. CDR3 length: 12 amino acids. This chain's CDR3 is CASGGAAGELFF. CDR3 coding DNA: TGTGCCTCAGGGGGCGCCGCCGGGGAGCTGTTTTTT.

The chain combines TRBV5-1 with TRBJ2-1; D is ambiguous. The CDR3 is 11 amino acids. V lost 1 base to trimming and J lost 8 bases, with 4 bases between them. Germline loops: CDR1 SGHRS, CDR2 YFSETQ. For the CDR3, the DNA is TGCGCCAGCAGCTTGCGGGATGAGCAGTTCTTC. Its protein is CASSLRDEQFF.

The chain links TRBV2 to TRBJ2-5, with 9 bases identical to TRBD2. Looked up from germline, CDR1 is SNHLY and CDR2 is FYNNEI. The CDR3 extends over 16 amino acids. V dropped 0 bases and J dropped 3; count of bases not matched to a gene: 5. The chain's CDR3 is CASSEARLAGKETQYF. CDR3 bases: TGTGCCAGCAGTGAAGCACGGCTAGCGGGGAAAGAGACCCAGTACTTC.

This chain uses TRBV6-1 with TRBJ1-5; TRBD1 matches 8 bases. The CDR3 extends over 16 amino acids. The ends lost 1 base at V and 7 bases at J; junction bases unmatched: 9. Germline V CDR1 and CDR2: MNHNS, SASEGT. The CDR3 DNA is TGTGCCAGCAGTGAAGGTCCAGGGGGCTTGGGACAGCCCCAGCATTTT. It translates to CASSEGPGGLGQPQHF.

The chain recombines TRBV6-5 with TRBJ1-2; D uncertain. The CDR3 covers 15 residues. V lost 6 bases to trimming and J lost 3 bases, with 17 bases between them. Germline V gene data show CDR1 as MNHEY and CDR2 as SVGAGI. CDR3 DNA: TGTGCCAGCAGGAAGACCGGGTCATACGACTATGGCTACACCTTC. Protein sequence: CASRKTGSYDYGYTF.

The V call is TRBV19, the J call TRBJ1-1; a possible D gene is TRBD1 (5 bases). V dropped 5 bases and J dropped 4 bases, with 14 bases sitting between them. The CDR3 extends over 14 amino acids. The V gene's germline CDR1 is LNHDA and CDR2 SQIVND (reference sequence). In DNA, the CDR3 is TGTGCCAGTAGTCCGCCCAGGGTTCTCACTGAAGCTTTCTTT. This sequence encodes CASSPPRVLTEAFF.